Here is one TCR beta chain with its context. These data come from a study of control samples from healthy donors and cancer patients. This CDR3 is built from 14 residues. CDR1 and CDR2 (germline): MNHEY, SVGAGI. The ends were cut back, 0 bases at V and 4 bases at J, with 7 bases in the middle. TCRdb's copy holds only in-frame clones and misses some; the assay was immunoSEQ multiplex PCR. The table includes 130,000 or so clones, over 75% detected once. The chain couples TRBV6-5 to TRBJ2-1; D is uncertain. The sequencing sample was made of blood. The sequence derives from a man aged 35-49 years in good health. In DNA form, the CDR3 reads TGTGCCAGCAGTTACTCGACTGATTACAATGAGCAGTTCTTC. Translating it yields CASSYSTDYNEQFF.